This T cell receptor (beta chain) comes out of a study of metastatic and nonmetastatic thyroid tumors. This clone was found many times. TCRdb redid the clone calls on the PCR reads using MiXCR. The sample carries some 46,000 clones, under 30% recorded once. Nobody among the patients had been given any treatment before thyroid surgery. The TCR originated in a male donor with papillary thyroid cancer or a benign thyroid nodule (not recorded which). Some clones in this sample may be carry-over from other donors' samples. What was sequenced was blood.

The CDR3 region is CSARGSGRANNEQFF. The CDR3 DNA reads TGCAGTGCTAGAGGTAGCGGGAGGGCCAACAATGAGCAGTTCTTC. V gene TRBV20-1 combines with J gene TRBJ2-1; 11 nucleotides line up with TRBD2. V lost 1 base, J lost 5 bases, and 4 bases stayed unmatched. CDR3 length equals 15 residues. Germline V CDR1 and CDR2: DFQATT, SNEGSKA (reference sequence).